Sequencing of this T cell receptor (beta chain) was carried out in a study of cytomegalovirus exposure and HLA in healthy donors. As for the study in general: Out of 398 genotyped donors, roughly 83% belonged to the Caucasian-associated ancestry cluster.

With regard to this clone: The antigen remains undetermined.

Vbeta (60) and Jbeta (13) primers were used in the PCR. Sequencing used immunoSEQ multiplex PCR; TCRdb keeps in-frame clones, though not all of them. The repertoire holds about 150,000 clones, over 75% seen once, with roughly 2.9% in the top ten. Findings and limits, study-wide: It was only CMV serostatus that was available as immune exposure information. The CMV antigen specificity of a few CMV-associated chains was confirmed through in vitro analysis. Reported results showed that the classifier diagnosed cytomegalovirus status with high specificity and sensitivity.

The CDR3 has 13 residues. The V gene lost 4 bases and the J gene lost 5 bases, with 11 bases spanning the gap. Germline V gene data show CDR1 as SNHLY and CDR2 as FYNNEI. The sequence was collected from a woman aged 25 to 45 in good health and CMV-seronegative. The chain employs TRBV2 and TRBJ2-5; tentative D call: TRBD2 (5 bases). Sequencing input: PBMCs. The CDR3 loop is CASSAFRGETQYF. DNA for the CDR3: TGTGCCAGCAGTGCGTTTAGAGGGGAGACCCAGTACTTC. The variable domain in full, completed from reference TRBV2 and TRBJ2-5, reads EPEVTQTPSHQVTQMGQEVILRCVPISNHLYFYWYRQILGQKVEFLVSFYNNEISEKSEIFDDQFSVERPDGSNFTLKIRSTKLEDSAMYFCASSAFRGETQYFGPGTRLLVL.